Following are 26 T cell receptor beta chains from one sample sequenced in a study of blood T cell repertoires in COVID-19. Sequencing used immunoSEQ multiplex PCR; TCRdb keeps in-frame clones, though not all of them. The repertoire holds roughly 240,000 clones, with approximately 83% as singletons. Sequencing used peripheral blood. The receptors originated from a woman in her thirties who had recovered from COVID-19.

The genes are TRBV19 and TRBJ2-1, with 8 bases lining up with TRBD2. Trimming removed 8 bases from V and 5 bases from J; junction bases left unmatched: 5. The length of the CDR3 is 13 residues. The germline V gene has CDR1 LNHDA and CDR2 SQIVND (reference sequence). The CDR3 DNA follows: TGTGCCAGTCGGGGGGGGGTCCACAATGAGCAGTTCTTC. Translating gives CASRGGVHNEQFF.

The rearrangement joins TRBV7-8 to TRBJ2-7, with D unresolved. Trimming left V 5 bases short and J 4 bases short, with 9 bases between. Looked up from germline, CDR1 is SGHVS and CDR2 is FQNEAQ. The CDR3 contains 12 residues. CDR3 DNA: TGTGCCAGCAGCCCCCAGAAGTACGAGCAGTACTTC. Translating it yields CASSPQKYEQYF.

This clone was counted only a few times. The CDR3 is CASRSRGTGGSEKLFF. The CDR3 DNA reads as TGTGCCAGCAGGTCCCGGGGGACAGGGGGGAGTGAAAAACTGTTTTTT. The chain carries TRBV21-1 and TRBJ1-4; the D segment call TRBD1 is taken from the table without a DNA check. TRBV21-1 is described as a pseudogene. This CDR3 has 16 amino acids.

The chain recombines TRBV5-1 with TRBJ2-7; TRBD2 matches at 9 bases. This CDR3 comprises 15 residues. Germline values: CDR1 SGHRS, CDR2 YFSETQ. The V gene end was trimmed by 4 bases and the J gene end by 0 bases; junction bases not matched to a gene: 5. The CDR3 sequence: CASSAGGTNSYEQYF. CDR3 in DNA: TGCGCCAGCAGCGCGGGAGGGACAAACTCCTACGAGCAGTACTTC.

The table lists this clone with a count of one. This chain connects TRBV9 to TRBJ2-2; D is unresolved. V dropped 2 bases and J dropped 5 bases, with 4 bases sitting between them. The CDR3 is 12 amino acids. Per germline, CDR1 SGDLS and CDR2 YYNGEE. In nucleotides, the CDR3 is TGTGCCAGCAGCGTCCGGACCGGGGAGCTGTTTTTT. This sequence encodes CASSVRTGELFF.

The rearrangement links TRBV7-3 to TRBJ1-1, with TRBD1 matching over 7 bases. The ends lost 5 bases at V and 1 base at J; junction bases unmatched: 4. Germline-derived CDR1 and CDR2 are SGHTA and FQGTGA. The CDR3 totals 14 residues. The CDR3 loop is CASSAQGTNTEAFF. Here the CDR3 DNA reads TGTGCCAGCAGCGCACAGGGGACGAACACTGAAGCTTTCTTT.

The chain links TRBV4-1 to TRBJ1-4; D is perhaps TRBD1 (6 bases). The CDR3 spans 15 residues. CDR1 and CDR2 (germline): MGHRA, YSYEKL. Trimming shortened V by 2 bases and J by 5 bases, and 12 bases separated the two germline ends. The CDR3, as DNA: TGCGCCAGCAGCCAAACAGGGTTTAGGAATGAAAAACTGTTTTTT. It encodes CASSQTGFRNEKLFF.

The chain links TRBV11-2 to TRBJ1-4; TRBD1 agrees at 8 bases. Trimming took 5 bases from V and 0 from J; bases not matched to a gene: 5. This CDR3 region has 16 residues. Germline V lookup: CDR1 SGHAT, CDR2 FQNNGV. The CDR3 nucleotides are TGTGCCAGCAGCACCTACAGGGGGTCAACTAATGAAAAACTGTTTTTT. It encodes CASSTYRGSTNEKLFF.

The rearrangement uses TRBV5-1 and TRBJ2-1; 8 bases match TRBD2. After removal of 2 bases from V and 0 bases from J, the junction contained 4 bases not matched to a gene. This CDR3 is built from 16 residues. Looked up from germline, CDR1 is SGHRS and CDR2 is YFSETQ. The CDR3 loop is CASSFIAGTSYNEQFF. The CDR3 DNA sequence: TGCGCCAGCAGCTTCATAGCGGGGACCTCCTACAATGAGCAGTTCTTC. The full variable domain, rest sourced from reference TRBV5-1 and TRBJ2-1, is KAGVTQTPRYLIKTRGQQVTLSCSPISGHRSVSWYQQTPGQGLQFLFEYFSETQRNKGNFPGRFSGRQFSNSRSEMNVSTLELGDSALYLCASSFIAGTSYNEQFFGPGTRLTVL.

The chain employs TRBV27 and TRBJ1-3; 7 bases fit TRBD1. Germline-derived CDR1 and CDR2 are MNHEY and SMNVEV (reference sequence). There are 15 residues in the CDR3. The junction had 6 bases not matched to a gene; V was cut back by 3 bases and J by 4 bases. CDR3 region: CASSFTGEMGNTIYF. CDR3 in DNA: TGTGCCAGCAGTTTCACAGGGGAGATGGGAAACACCATATATTTT.

This chain joins TRBV5-1 and TRBJ2-5; tentative D call: TRBD2 (5 bases). CDR1 is SGHRS and CDR2 is YFSETQ in the germline V gene. The V end lost 2 bases, the J end lost 5 bases, and 16 bases lay between the germline ends. The CDR3 runs to 15 residues. CDR3 DNA: TGCGCCAGCAGCTTACTTCCCGGGGAGAGGGAGACCCAGTACTTC. Translating gives CASSLLPGERETQYF.

This chain links TRBV5-1 with TRBJ2-3; 15 bases align to TRBD2. CDR3 length: 18 residues. The V gene end was trimmed by 4 bases and the J gene end by 5 bases; junction bases not matched to a gene: 11. CDR1 is SGHRS and CDR2 is YFSETQ in the germline V gene. The CDR3 spells CASSKGLAGGSQLDTQYF. For the CDR3, the DNA is TGCGCCAGCAGCAAGGGACTAGCGGGGGGCTCCCAATTAGATACGCAGTATTTT.

This chain uses TRBV5-6 with TRBJ1-2, with D possibly being TRBD1 (5 bases). Germline V CDR1 and CDR2: SGHDT, YYEEEE. The CDR3 has 16 residues. V lost 0 bases and J lost 8, with 20 bases in between. Here the CDR3 reads CASSLAVPGSLRGYTF. The CDR3 region has the DNA TGTGCCAGCAGCTTGGCGGTGCCAGGGTCTCTTCGGGGCTACACCTTC.

The rearrangement uses TRBV5-6 and TRBJ2-3, with D possibly TRBD1 on 6 matching bases. V was clipped by 4 bases and J by 0 bases, with 21 bases between them. The CDR3 is 18 residues long. Germline V lookup: CDR1 SGHDT, CDR2 YYEEEE. This chain's CDR3 is CASSPDRLPGTSTDTQYF. As DNA, the CDR3 is TGTGCCAGCAGCCCGGACAGATTACCGGGAACTAGCACAGATACGCAGTATTTT.

The rearrangement joins TRBV24-1 to TRBJ1-5; D possibly corresponds to TRBD1 (6 bases). From germline, CDR1 is KGHDR and CDR2 SFDVKD. Deletions cut 1 base from V and 4 bases from J, with 10 bases between. This CDR3 region has 15 residues. The chain's CDR3 is CATSDFQTGNQPQHF. The CDR3 nucleotides read TGTGCCACCAGTGATTTCCAGACAGGTAATCAGCCCCAGCATTTT.

The rearrangement links TRBV3-1 (or the pseudogene TRBV3-2) to TRBJ2-7, with D maybe TRBD1 (5 bases). The CDR3 runs 14 residues. Germline V gene data show CDR1 as LGHDT and CDR2 as YNNKEL (reference sequence). Trimming removed 1 base from V and 5 bases from J, with 12 bases in between. CDR3 region: CASSQGIEGDEQYF. CDR3 DNA: TGTGCCAGCAGCCAAGGTATTGAAGGGGACGAGCAGTACTTC.

This clone has only one observation. The chain's CDR3 is CASSVGPSGGSSYNEQFF. Here the CDR3 DNA reads TGTGCCAGCAGCGTGGGGCCTAGCGGGGGAAGCTCCTACAATGAGCAGTTCTTC. The rearrangement links TRBV7-2 to TRBJ2-1; 10 bases match TRBD2. Germline V gene sequence: CDR1 SGHTA, CDR2 FQGNSA. The V and J ends lost 5 bases and 0 bases, in that order; junction bases with no gene match: 10. The CDR3 spans 18 residues.

This clone was detected only once. The J gene is TRBJ2-1, the V gene TRBV5-1; D gene ambiguous. The CDR3 length is 13 residues. Germline values: CDR1 SGHRS, CDR2 YFSETQ. Trimming took off 5 bases at V and 4 bases at J, with 10 bases between the two ends. CDR3 in DNA: TGCGCCAGCAGAAGACTGATATACAATGAGCAGTTCTTC. Its translation: CASRRLIYNEQFF.

The genes are TRBV6-5 and TRBJ1-2; TRBD1 matches 7 bases. V shed 8 bases and J 3 bases; nucleotides not matched to a gene: 3. Germline V gene sequence: CDR1 MNHEY, CDR2 SVGAGI. The CDR3 length is 12 residues. The DNA of the CDR3 is TGTGCCAGCGTGGGACAGCACTATGGCTACACCTTC. Protein sequence: CASVGQHYGYTF.

This clone came up once. V is TRBV4-1 and J is TRBJ1-1, with TRBD1 as a possible D gene (6 bases). The CDR3 is 15 amino acids. Germline CDR1 is MGHRA and CDR2 is YSYEKL. V lost 0 bases to trimming and J lost 5 bases, with 13 bases between them. Here the CDR3 DNA reads TGCGCCAGCAGCCAAGAGGAAACAAGGGGGACTGAAGCTTTCTTT. It yields the protein CASSQEETRGTEAFF.

This clone appeared once. The V and J genes are TRBV12-3 or TRBV12-4 and TRBJ2-7; 10 bases map to TRBD1. The CDR3 has 13 residues. The V gene end was trimmed by 5 bases and the J gene end by 6 bases; junction bases not matched to a gene: 4. CDR3: CASSRDRGSEQYF. The CDR3, as DNA: TGTGCCAGCAGTCGGGACAGGGGATCCGAGCAGTACTTC.

The chain is built from TRBV4-2 and TRBJ2-1, with 9 nucleotides matching TRBD1. Germline loops: CDR1 LGHNA, CDR2 YNFKEQ. Trimming at V came to 1 base and at J to 1 base, leaving 8 bases not matched to a gene. The CDR3 totals 18 residues. CDR3 DNA: TGTGCCAGCAGCCAAGTCCCGGACAGGGGATTTTCCTACAATGAGCAGTTCTTC. Translated, it gives CASSQVPDRGFSYNEQFF.

The V and J genes are TRBV7-6 and TRBJ2-5, with 8 bases lining up with TRBD1. The length of the CDR3 is 16 residues. Germline CDR1 reads SGHVS; CDR2 reads FNYEAQ. The J segment lost 0 bases and the V segment lost 5 bases, leaving 8 bases of the junction unmatched. The CDR3 region has the DNA TGTGCCAGCAGCCATGGAATGGACAGGGACCAAGAGACCCAGTACTTC. Translation gives CASSHGMDRDQETQYF. Using reference TRBV7-6 and TRBJ2-5 for the parts outside the CDR3, the full variable domain is GAGVSQSPRYKVTKRGQDVALRCDPISGHVSLYWYRQALGQGPEFLTYFNYEAQQDKSGLPNDRFSAERPEGSISTLTIQRTEQRDSAMYRCASSHGMDRDQETQYFGPGTRLLVL.

This chain uses TRBV15 with TRBJ2-7; 7 bases map to TRBD1. V shed 1 base, J shed 5 bases, and the junction held 5 bases outside the gene matches. Germline V gene sequence: CDR1 LNHNV, CDR2 YYDKDF (reference sequence). The CDR3 covers 14 residues. The CDR3 is CATSRGGTVHEQYF. CDR3 bases: TGTGCCACCAGCAGAGGGGGGACAGTCCACGAGCAGTACTTC.

V is TRBV4-1 and J is TRBJ2-1; TRBD1 aligns across 7 bases. The CDR3 is 15 amino acids. Germline assignment: CDR1 MGHRA and CDR2 YSYEKL. V shed 4 bases, J shed 4 bases, and the junction held 7 bases outside the gene matches. CDR3 sequence (DNA): TGCGCCAGCAGCCTCGGACAGGAAACGTACAATGAGCAGTTCTTC. This translates into CASSLGQETYNEQFF.

V usage is TRBV6-1 and J usage is TRBJ1-2, with a weak D call TRBD1 (6 bases). Germline V CDR1 and CDR2: MNHNS, SASEGT. The CDR3 has 14 residues. V dropped 2 bases and J dropped 6 bases, with 13 bases sitting between them. CDR3 in amino acids: CASSETWAGDGYTF. CDR3 nucleotides: TGTGCCAGCAGTGAAACTTGGGCAGGGGATGGCTACACCTTC.